This entry concerns a single TCR beta chain. What it recognizes is unknown. The CDR3 runs 12 residues. V lost 6 bases, J lost 10 bases, and 5 bases stayed unmatched. Germline CDR1 is SQVTM and CDR2 is ANQGSEA. A multiplex PCR was run with 60 Vbeta primers and 13 Jbeta primers. Generated by immunoSEQ multiplex PCR, the TCRdb table keeps only in-frame clones and is missing some. Among approximately 150,000 clones listed, roughly four fifths were seen once. This sample is part of a study of cytomegalovirus exposure and HLA in healthy donors. Study results and caveats: In a later analysis, across HLA loci, associated TCR counts were highest for DRB1, lowest for HLA-C. Earlier analysis looked at TCR beta V segments, and most were productive about 87% or about 30% of the time.

The sequenced sample consisted of PBMCs. This chain joins TRBV29-1 and TRBJ1-6; 8 bases map to TRBD1. This clonotype originated in a woman in her fifties or sixties in good health and CMV-seronegative. The CDR3 sequence is CSVGDRGSPLHF. The CDR3, as DNA: TGCAGCGTCGGTGACAGGGGATCACCCCTCCACTTT.